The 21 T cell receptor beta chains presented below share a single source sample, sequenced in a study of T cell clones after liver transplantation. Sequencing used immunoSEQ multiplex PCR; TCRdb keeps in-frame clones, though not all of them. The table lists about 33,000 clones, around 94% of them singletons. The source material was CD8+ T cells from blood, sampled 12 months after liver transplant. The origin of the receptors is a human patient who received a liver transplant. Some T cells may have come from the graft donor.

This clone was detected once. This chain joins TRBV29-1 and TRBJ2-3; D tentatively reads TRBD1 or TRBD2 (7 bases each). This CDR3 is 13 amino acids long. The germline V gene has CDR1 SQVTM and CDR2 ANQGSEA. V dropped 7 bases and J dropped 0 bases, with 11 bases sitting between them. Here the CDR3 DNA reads TGCAGCGCGGGGGGACAGAGCACAGATACGCAGTATTTT. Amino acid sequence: CSAGGQSTDTQYF.

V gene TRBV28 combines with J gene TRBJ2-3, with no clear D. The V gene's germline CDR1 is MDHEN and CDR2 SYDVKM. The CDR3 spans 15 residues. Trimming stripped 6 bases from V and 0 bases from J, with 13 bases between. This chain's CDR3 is CASRAELLSTDTQYF. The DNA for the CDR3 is TGTGCCAGCAGGGCGGAGCTCTTGAGCACAGATACGCAGTATTTT.

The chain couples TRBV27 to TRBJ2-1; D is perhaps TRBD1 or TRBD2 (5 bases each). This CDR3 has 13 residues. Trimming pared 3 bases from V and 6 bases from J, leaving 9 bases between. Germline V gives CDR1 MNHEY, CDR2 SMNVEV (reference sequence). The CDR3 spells CASSFGALNEQFF. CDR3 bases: TGTGCCAGCAGTTTCGGGGCCCTCAATGAGCAGTTCTTC.

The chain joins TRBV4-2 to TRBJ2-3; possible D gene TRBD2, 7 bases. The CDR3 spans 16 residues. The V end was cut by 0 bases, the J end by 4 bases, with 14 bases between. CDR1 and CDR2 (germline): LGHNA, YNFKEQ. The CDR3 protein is CASSQEGGGGADTQYF. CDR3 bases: TGTGCCAGCAGCCAAGAAGGGGGGGGCGGGGCAGATACGCAGTATTTT.

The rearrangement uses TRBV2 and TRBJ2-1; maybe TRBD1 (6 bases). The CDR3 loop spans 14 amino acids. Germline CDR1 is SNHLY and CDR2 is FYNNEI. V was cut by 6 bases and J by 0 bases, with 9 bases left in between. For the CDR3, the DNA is TGTGCCAGCAGGCCCAGGGGCTCCTACAATGAGCAGTTCTTC. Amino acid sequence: CASRPRGSYNEQFF.

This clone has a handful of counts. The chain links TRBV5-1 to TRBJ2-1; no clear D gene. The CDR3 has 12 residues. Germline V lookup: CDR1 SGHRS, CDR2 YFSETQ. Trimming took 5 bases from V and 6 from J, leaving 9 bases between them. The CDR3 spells CASSRWSNEQFF. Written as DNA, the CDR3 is TGCGCCAGCAGTAGATGGTCCAATGAGCAGTTCTTC.

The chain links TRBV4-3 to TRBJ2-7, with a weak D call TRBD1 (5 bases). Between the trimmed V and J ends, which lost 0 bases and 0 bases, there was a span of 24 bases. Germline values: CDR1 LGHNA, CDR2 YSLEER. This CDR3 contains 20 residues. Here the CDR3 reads CASSQDLTRNPQGISYEQYF. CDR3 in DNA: TGCGCCAGCAGCCAAGACCTGACCCGAAACCCTCAGGGCATCTCCTACGAGCAGTACTTC.

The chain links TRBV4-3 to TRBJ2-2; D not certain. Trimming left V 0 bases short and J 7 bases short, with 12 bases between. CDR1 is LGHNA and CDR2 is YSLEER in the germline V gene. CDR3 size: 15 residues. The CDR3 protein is CASSQEGVGIGELFF. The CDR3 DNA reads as TGCGCCAGCAGCCAAGAAGGCGTGGGGATCGGGGAGCTGTTTTTT.

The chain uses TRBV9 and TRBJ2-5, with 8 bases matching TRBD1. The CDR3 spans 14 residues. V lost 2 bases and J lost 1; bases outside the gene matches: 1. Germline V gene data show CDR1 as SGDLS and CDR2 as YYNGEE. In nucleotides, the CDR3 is TGTGCCAGCAGCGTCCAGGGGGCCCAAGAGACCCAGTACTTC. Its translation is CASSVQGAQETQYF.

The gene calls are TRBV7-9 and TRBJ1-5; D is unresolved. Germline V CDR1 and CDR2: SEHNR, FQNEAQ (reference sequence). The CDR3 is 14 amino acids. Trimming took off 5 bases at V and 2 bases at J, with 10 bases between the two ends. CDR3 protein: CASSEGLGNQPQHF. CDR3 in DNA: TGTGCCAGCAGCGAAGGGTTGGGCAATCAGCCCCAGCATTTT.

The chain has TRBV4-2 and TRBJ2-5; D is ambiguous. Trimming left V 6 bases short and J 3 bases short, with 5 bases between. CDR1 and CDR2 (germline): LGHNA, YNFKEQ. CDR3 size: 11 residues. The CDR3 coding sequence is TGTGCCAGCAGGGAAGAAGAGACCCAGTACTTC. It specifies CASREEETQYF.

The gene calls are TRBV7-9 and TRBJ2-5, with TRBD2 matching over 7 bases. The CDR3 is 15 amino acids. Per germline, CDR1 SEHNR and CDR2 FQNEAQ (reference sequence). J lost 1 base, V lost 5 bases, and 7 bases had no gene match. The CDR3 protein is CASSPPSGGQETQYF. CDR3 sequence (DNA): TGTGCCAGCAGCCCCCCGTCGGGAGGCCAAGAGACCCAGTACTTC.

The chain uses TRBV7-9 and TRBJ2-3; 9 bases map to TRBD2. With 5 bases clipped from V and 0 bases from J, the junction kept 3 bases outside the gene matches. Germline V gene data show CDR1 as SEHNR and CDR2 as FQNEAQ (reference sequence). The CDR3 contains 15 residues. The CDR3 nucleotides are TGTGCCAGCAGCCCTAGCGGGGTCAGCACAGATACGCAGTATTTT. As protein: CASSPSGVSTDTQYF.

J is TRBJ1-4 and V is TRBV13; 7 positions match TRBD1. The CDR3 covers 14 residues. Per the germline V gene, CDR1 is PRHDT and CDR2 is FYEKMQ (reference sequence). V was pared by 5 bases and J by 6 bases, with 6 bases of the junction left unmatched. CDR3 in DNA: TGTGCCAGCAGCCCAGGGGGTGGAGATGAAAAACTGTTTTTT. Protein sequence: CASSPGGGDEKLFF.

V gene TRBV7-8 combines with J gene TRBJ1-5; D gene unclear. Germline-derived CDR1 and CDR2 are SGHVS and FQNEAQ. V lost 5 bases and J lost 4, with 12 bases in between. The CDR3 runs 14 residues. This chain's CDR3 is CASSPVRTNQPQHF. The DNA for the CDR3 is TGTGCCAGCAGCCCAGTGAGGACTAATCAGCCCCAGCATTTT.

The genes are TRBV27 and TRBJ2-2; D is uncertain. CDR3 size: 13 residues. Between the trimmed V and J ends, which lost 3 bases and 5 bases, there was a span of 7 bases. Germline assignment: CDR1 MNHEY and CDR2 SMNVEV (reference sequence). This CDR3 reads CASSLSSTGELFF. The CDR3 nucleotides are TGTGCCAGCAGTTTGTCCTCAACCGGGGAGCTGTTTTTT.

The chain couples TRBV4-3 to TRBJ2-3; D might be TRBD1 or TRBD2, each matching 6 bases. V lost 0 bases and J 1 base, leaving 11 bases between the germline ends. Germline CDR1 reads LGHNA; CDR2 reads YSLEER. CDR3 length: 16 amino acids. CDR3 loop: CASSQERGRGTDTQYF. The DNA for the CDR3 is TGCGCCAGCAGCCAAGAACGGGGGCGGGGCACAGATACGCAGTATTTT.

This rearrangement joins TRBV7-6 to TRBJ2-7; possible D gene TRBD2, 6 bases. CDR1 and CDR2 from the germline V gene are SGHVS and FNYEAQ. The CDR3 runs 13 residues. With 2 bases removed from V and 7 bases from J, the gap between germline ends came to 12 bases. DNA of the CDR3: TGTGCCAGCAGCTTAACGATGGGGGGAGAGCAGTACTTC. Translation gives CASSLTMGGEQYF. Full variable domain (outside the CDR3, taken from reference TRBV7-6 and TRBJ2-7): GAGVSQSPRYKVTKRGQDVALRCDPISGHVSLYWYRQALGQGPEFLTYFNYEAQQDKSGLPNDRFSAERPEGSISTLTIQRTEQRDSAMYRCASSLTMGGEQYFGPGTRLTVT.

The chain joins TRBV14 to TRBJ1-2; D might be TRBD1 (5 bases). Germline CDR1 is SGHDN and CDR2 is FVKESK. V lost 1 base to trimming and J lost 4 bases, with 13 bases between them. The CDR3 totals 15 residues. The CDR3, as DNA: TGTGCCAGCAGCCAAGGGCAGGGTGGGGTCTATGGCTACACCTTC. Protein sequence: CASSQGQGGVYGYTF.

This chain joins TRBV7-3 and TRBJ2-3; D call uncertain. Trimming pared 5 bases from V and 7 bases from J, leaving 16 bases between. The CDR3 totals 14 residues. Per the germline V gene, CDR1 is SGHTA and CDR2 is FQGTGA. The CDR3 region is CASSPTPSLHTQYF. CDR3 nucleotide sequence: TGTGCCAGCAGCCCCACCCCCAGCTTACATACGCAGTATTTT.

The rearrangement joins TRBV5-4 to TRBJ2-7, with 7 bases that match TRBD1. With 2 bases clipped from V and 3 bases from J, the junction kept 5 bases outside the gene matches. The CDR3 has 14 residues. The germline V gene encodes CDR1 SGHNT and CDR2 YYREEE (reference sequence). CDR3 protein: CASSLQGLGYEQYF. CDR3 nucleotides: TGTGCCAGCAGCTTACAGGGGCTGGGCTACGAGCAGTACTTC.